This T cell receptor beta chain came from a study of cytotoxic CD8 clonotypes in ibrutinib-treated CLL. The wider study: Average yields of around 230,000 productive templates and 75,000 to 100,000 productive rearrangements characterized the samples.

The source of approximately 1.9 micrograms of genomic DNA for TCR beta libraries was cryopreserved PBMCs. Trimming cost V 1 base and J 0 bases, with 7 bases left between them. This CDR3 is built from 15 residues. CDR1 is SGHVS, CDR2 FQNEAQ, per germline. There are many counts of this clone. The target antigen is unknown. Some clones are missing from TCRdb's copy, which holds only in-frame ones; the method was immunoSEQ multiplex PCR. Of about 200,000 clones in the sample, approximately 79% were seen once. Overall study findings and caveats: Public clonotypes, rarely seen, contracted or held steady on treatment.

The receptor was derived from a human donor with chronic lymphocytic leukemia. The material sequenced was PBMCs, taken after 12 months of ibrutinib treatment. The chain uses TRBV7-8 and TRBJ2-1; D unresolved. CDR3 sequence (DNA): TGTGCCAGCAGCTTAGGAGCAATCTCCTACAATGAGCAGTTCTTC. Residues: CASSLGAISYNEQFF.